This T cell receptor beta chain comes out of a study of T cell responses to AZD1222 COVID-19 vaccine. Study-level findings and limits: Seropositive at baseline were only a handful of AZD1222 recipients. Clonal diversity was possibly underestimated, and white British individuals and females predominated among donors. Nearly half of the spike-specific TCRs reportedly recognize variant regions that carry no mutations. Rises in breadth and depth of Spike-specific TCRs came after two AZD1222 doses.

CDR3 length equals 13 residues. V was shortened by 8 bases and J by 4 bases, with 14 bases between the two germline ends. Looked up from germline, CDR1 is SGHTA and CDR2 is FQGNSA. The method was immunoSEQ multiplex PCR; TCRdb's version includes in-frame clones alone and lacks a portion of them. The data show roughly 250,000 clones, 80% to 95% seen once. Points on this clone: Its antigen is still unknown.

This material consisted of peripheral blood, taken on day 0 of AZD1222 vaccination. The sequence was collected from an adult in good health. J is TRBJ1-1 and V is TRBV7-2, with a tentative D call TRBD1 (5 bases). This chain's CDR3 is CASGTPGPTEAFF. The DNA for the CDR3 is TGTGCCAGCGGTACTCCAGGGCCCACTGAAGCTTTCTTT.